A selection of T cell receptor beta chains follows, all from one sample in a study of cytomegalovirus exposure and HLA in healthy donors. Method: immunoSEQ multiplex PCR; TCRdb's copy keeps in-frame clones and lacks some. The sample contains 60,000 or so clones, over 75% of which appear only once. The sample taken for sequencing was PBMCs. Source of these receptors: a woman aged 25 to 45 in good health and CMV-seronegative. CDR3s include the opening cysteine and the closing phenylalanine or tryptophan. Fields, in order: D gene, V gene, clone size, J gene, CDR3 DNA, CDR3 protein. A D gene is named only where the DNA matches it firmly. Clone size is not always given. Where it is, it says once, few, many or a class for expanded clones.

TRBD1,TRBV4-2,-,TRBJ1-4,TGTGCCAGCAGCCGGGATTGGACAGGGAATGAAAAACTGTTTTTT,CASSRDWTGNEKLFF
TRBD2,TRBV12-5,once,TRBJ2-3,TGTGCTAGTGGTTTAGGACTAGCGGAAAACACAGATACGCAGTATTTT,CASGLGLAENTDTQYF
TRBD1,TRBV7-3,-,TRBJ1-1,TGTGCCAGCAGCTTACAGGGGGACACTGAAGCTTTCTTT,CASSLQGDTEAFF
TRBD2,TRBV30,-,TRBJ2-1,TGTGCCTGGACGCGGTTAGCGGGTTCCTACAATGAGCAGTTCTTC,CAWTRLAGSYNEQFF
TRBD1,TRBV6-5,-,TRBJ2-7,TGTGCCAGCAGTTACACCGGGACAGGGTTGTCCGAGCAGTACTTC,CASSYTGTGLSEQYF
TRBD2,TRBV2,-,TRBJ2-1,TGTGCCAGCAGTTTGGGACTAGCTTCACCTCAGTTCTTC,CASSLGLASPQFF
-,TRBV19,-,TRBJ1-5,TGTGCCAGTAGCGCAGGTCAGCCCCAGCATTTT,CASSAGQPQHF
TRBD1,TRBV28,-,TRBJ1-3,TGTGCCAGCCTCCCCCCACAGGGGGGACAGGGGTTCGGAAACACCATATATTTT,CASLPPQGGQGFGNTIYF
TRBD1,TRBV5-1,-,TRBJ2-7,TGCGCCAGCAGCTTGGTTCCTGGGACAGGGGCCGGCGAGCAGTACTTC,CASSLVPGTGAGEQYF
-,TRBV5-1,-,TRBJ2-1,TGCGCCAGCAGCCCATTCCCACTCAATGAGCAGTTCTTC,CASSPFPLNEQFF
TRBD2,TRBV5-1,-,TRBJ2-1,TGCGCCAGCAGCACGACTAGCGGGAACTCCTACAATGAGCAGTTCTTC,CASSTTSGNSYNEQFF
TRBD1,TRBV28,-,TRBJ2-1,TGTGCCAGCAGTTTCGTTTCGACAGGGGGTGTTTCCAATGAGCAGTTCTTC,CASSFVSTGGVSNEQFF
-,TRBV21-1,-,TRBJ2-2,TGTGCCAGCAGCAAAGGCGGGGTCCCCCACACCGGGGAGCTGTTTTTT,CASSKGGVPHTGELFF
TRBD1,TRBV6-5,-,TRBJ2-2,TGTGCCAGCAGTTCCGGACAGGGGGTTGTCGGGGAGCTGTTTTTT,CASSSGQGVVGELFF
TRBD1,TRBV7-6,-,TRBJ2-3,TGTGCCAGCAGCCCTCAGGGGGCTACGCAGTATTTT,CASSPQGATQYF
TRBD1,TRBV6-5,-,TRBJ2-7,TGTGCCAGCACCGCCGAGACAGGGCCCTACGAGCAGTACTTC,CASTAETGPYEQYF
TRBD2,TRBV18,-,TRBJ2-7,TGTGCCAGCTCACCAAGGGAGACTAGCGGGTCGGATGAGCAGTACTTC,CASSPRETSGSDEQYF
TRBD1,TRBV30,-,TRBJ2-3,TGTGCCTGGAGTGCCCTAGGGACAGAGCTCCTCACAGATACGCAGTATTTT,CAWSALGTELLTDTQYF
-,TRBV30,-,TRBJ2-2,TGTGCCTGGAGTGTACTTGGGACAGGGCTAGCGGGACGAACCGGGGAGCTGTTTTTT,CAWSVLGTGLAGRTGELFF
-,TRBV7-4,-,TRBJ2-5,TGTGCCAGCAACTTAAGGTGCGGCGGCGGGCTCTTGACGGAGACCCAGTACTTC,CASNLRCGGGLLTETQYF
TRBD1,TRBV27,-,TRBJ1-4,TGTGCCAGCAGACCGACAGGGGGAAAAAAACTGTTTTTT,CASRPTGGKKLFF
-,TRBV4-1,-,TRBJ2-6,TGCGTCAGTAGAGTCCAGGGGACCTCTGGGGCCAACGTCCTGACTTTC,CVSRVQGTSGANVLTF
TRBD2,TRBV7-9,-,TRBJ2-1,TGTGCCAGCAGCGCCCCGGGACTAGCGGGGGTTGTTGCCTACAATGAGCAGTTCTTC,CASSAPGLAGVVAYNEQFF
TRBD2,TRBV28,-,TRBJ2-3,TGTGCCAGCAATAGACTAAGCGGGAGGGCGACAGATACGCAGTATTTT,CASNRLSGRATDTQYF
-,TRBV18,-,TRBJ1-4,TGTGCCAGCTCACCACCGGGCAGGGCCACTAATGAAAAACTGTTTTTT,CASSPPGRATNEKLFF
TRBD2,TRBV7-2,-,TRBJ2-1,TGTGCCAGCAGCCCGGGACTAGCGGGAGGGAATGAGCAGTTCTTC,CASSPGLAGGNEQFF
TRBD2,TRBV7-9,few,TRBJ2-1,TGTGCCAGCAGCTCCGAGCGGGAGGCCGGGAATGAGCAGTTCTTC,CASSSEREAGNEQFF